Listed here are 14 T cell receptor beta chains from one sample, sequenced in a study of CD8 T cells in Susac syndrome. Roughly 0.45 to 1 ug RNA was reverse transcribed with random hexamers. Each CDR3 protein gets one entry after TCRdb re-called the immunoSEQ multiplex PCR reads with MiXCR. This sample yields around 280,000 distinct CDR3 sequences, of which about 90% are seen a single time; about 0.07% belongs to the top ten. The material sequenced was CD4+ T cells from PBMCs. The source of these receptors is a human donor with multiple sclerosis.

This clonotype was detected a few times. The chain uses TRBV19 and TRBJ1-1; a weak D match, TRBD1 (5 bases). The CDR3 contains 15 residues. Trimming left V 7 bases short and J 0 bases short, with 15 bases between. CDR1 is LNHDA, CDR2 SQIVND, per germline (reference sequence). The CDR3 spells CASTAGGRMNTEAFF. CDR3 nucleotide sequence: TGTGCCAGTACCGCGGGGGGGAGAATGAACACTGAAGCTTTCTTT.

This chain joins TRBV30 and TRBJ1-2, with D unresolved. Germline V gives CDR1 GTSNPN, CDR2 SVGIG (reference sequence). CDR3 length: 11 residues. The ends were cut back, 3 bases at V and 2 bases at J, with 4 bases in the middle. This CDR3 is CAWRENYGYTF. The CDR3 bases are TGTGCCTGGAGGGAAAACTATGGCTACACCTTC.

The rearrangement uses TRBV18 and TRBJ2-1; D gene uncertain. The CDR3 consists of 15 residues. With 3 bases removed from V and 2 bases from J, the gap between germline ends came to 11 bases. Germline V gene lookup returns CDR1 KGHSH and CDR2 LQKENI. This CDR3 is CASSPVSTPYNEQFF. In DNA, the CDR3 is TGTGCCAGCTCACCCGTCTCAACCCCCTACAATGAGCAGTTCTTC.

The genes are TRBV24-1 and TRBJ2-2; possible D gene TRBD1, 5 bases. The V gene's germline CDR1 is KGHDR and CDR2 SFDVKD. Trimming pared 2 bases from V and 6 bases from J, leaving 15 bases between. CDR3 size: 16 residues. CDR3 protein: CATSDSASTASGELFF. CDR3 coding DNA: TGTGCCACCAGTGATTCCGCCTCGACAGCCTCCGGGGAGCTGTTTTTT.

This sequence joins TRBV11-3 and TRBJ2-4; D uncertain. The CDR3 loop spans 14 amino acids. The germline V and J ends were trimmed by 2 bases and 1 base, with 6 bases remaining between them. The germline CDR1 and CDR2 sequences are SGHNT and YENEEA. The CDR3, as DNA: TGTGCCAGCAGCTTATTAGCCGCCAAAAACATTCAGTACTTC. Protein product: CASSLLAAKNIQYF.

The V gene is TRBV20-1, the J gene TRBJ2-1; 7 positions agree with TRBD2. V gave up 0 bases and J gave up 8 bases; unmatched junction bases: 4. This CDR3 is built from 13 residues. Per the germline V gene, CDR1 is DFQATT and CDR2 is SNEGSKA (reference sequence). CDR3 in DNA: TGCAGTGCTAGAGAGGGAGGGCCCCATGAGCAGTTCTTC. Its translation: CSAREGGPHEQFF.

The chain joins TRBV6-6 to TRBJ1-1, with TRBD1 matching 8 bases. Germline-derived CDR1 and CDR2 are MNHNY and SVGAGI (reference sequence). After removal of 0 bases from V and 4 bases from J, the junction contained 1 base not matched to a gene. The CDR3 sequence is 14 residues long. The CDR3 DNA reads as TGTGCCAGCAGTTACTCGGGGACAGGCACTGAAGCTTTCTTT. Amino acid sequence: CASSYSGTGTEAFF.

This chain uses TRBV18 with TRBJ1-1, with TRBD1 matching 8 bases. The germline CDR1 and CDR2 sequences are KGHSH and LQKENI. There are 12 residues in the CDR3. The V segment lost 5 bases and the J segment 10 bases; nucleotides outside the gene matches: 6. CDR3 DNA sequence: TGTGCCAGCTCAACAGGGGGGGTTGGAGCTTTCTTT. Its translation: CASSTGGVGAFF.

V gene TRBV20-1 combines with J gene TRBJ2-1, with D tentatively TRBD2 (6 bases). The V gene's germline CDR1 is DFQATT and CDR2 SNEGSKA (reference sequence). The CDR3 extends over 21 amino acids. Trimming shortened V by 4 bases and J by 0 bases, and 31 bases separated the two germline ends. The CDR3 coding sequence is TGCAGTGCTAAGGAATGGTATCTAGTAGCGGACCATCGGAGCTCCTACAATGAGCAGTTCTTC. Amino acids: CSAKEWYLVADHRSSYNEQFF.

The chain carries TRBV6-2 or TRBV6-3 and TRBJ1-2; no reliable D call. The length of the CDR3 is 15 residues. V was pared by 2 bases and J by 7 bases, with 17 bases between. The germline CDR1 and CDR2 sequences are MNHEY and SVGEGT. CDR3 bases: TGTGCCAGCAGTTACCCCTCTCGTCCGTCGGTTGGCTACACCTTC. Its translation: CASSYPSRPSVGYTF.

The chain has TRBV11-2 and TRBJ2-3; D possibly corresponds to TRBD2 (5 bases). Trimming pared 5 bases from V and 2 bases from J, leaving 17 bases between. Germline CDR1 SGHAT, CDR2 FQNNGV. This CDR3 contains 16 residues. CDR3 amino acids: CASSTRMRVLTDTQYF. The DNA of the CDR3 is TGTGCCAGCAGCACGCGGATGAGGGTCCTCACAGATACGCAGTATTTT.

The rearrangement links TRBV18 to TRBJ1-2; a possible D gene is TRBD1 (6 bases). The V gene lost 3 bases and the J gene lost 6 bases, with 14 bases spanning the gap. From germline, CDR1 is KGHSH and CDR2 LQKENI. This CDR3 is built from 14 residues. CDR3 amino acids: CASSPLDSRNGYTF. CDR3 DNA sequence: TGTGCCAGCTCACCTCTGGACAGCCGCAATGGCTACACCTTC.

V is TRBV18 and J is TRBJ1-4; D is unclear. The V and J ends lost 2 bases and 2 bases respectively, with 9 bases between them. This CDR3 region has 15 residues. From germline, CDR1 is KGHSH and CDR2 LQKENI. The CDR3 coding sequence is TGTGCCAGCTCACCATCCGGGGTGACTAATGAAAAACTGTTTTTT. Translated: CASSPSGVTNEKLFF.

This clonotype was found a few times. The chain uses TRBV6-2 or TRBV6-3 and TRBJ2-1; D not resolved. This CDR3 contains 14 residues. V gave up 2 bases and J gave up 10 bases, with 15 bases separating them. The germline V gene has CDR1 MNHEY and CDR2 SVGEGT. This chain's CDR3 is CASSYIPIVPEQFF. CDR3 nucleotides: TGTGCCAGCAGTTACATCCCCATAGTTCCGGAGCAGTTCTTC.